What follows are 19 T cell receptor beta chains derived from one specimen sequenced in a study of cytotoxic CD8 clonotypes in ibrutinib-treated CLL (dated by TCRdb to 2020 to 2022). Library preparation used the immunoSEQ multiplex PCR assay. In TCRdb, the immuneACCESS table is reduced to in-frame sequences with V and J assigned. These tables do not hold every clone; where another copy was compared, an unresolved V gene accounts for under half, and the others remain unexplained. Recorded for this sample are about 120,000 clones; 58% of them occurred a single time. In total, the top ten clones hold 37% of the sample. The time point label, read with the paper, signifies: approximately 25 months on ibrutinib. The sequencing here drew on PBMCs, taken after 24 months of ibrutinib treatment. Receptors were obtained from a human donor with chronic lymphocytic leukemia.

The CDR3 DNA follows: TGTGCCTGGAGTGTTAGCGGGGGGGATTACAATGAGCAGTTCTTC. The encoded protein is CAWSVSGGDYNEQFF. The chain combines TRBV30 with TRBJ2-1; 11 positions match TRBD2. J gave up 4 bases and V 0 bases, and 2 bases lay outside the gene matches. Germline V gene data show CDR1 as GTSNPN and CDR2 as SVGIG (reference sequence). The length of the CDR3 is 15 residues.

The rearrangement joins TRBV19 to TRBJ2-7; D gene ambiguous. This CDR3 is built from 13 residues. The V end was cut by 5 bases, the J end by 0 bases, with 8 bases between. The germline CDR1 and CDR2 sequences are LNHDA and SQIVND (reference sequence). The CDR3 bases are TGTGCCAGTAGTTATCAGTCCTCCTACGAGCAGTACTTC. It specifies CASSYQSSYEQYF. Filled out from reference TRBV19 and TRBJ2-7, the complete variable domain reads DGGITQSPKYLFRKEGQNVTLSCEQNLNHDAMYWYRQDPGQGLRLIYYSQIVNDFQKGDIAEGYSVSREKKESFPLTVTSAQKNPTAFYLCASSYQSSYEQYFGPGTRLTVT.

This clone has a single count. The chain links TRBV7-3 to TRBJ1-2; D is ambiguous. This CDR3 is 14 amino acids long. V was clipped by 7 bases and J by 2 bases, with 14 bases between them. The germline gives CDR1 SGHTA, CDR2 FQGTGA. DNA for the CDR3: TGTGCCAGCAACCTACCGCAGGTCAACTATGGCTACACCTTC. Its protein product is CASNLPQVNYGYTF.

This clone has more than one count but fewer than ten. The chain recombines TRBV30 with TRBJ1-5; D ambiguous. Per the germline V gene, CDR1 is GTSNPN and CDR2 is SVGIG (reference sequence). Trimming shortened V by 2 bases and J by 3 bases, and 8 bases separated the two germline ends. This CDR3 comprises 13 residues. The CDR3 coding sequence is TGTGCCTGGAGTCCGGCAGTCAATCAGCCCCAGCATTTT. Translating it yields CAWSPAVNQPQHF.

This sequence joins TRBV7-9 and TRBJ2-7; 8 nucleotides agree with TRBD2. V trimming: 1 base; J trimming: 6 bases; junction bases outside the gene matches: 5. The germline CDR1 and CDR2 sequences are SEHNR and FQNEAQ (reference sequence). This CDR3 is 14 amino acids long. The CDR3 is CASSLGTSNPEQYF. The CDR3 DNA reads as TGTGCCAGCAGCTTAGGGACTAGCAACCCCGAGCAGTACTTC.

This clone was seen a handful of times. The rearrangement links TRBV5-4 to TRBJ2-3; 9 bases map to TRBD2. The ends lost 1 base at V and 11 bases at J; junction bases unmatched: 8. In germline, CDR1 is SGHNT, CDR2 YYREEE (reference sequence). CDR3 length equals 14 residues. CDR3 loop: CASSLSRGGQMQYF. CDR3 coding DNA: TGTGCCAGCAGCTTGTCGCGGGGGGGCCAGATGCAGTATTTT.

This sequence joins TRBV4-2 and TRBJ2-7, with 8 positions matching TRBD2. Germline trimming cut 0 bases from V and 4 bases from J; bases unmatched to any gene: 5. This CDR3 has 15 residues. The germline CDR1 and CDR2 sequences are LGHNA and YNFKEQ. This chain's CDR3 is CASSQDPTSGYEQYF. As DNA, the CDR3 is TGTGCCAGCAGCCAAGATCCCACTAGCGGTTACGAGCAGTACTTC.

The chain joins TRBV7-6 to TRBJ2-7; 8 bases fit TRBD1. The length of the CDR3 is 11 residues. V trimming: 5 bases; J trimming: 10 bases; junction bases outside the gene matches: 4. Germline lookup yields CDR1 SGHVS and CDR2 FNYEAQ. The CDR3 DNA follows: TGTGCCAGCAGCCCGGACAGGGAACAGTACTTC. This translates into CASSPDREQYF.

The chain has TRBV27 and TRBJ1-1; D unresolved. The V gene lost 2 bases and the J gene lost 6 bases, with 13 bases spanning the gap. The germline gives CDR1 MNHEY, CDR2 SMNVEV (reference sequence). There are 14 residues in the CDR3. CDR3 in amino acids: CASSLKGRGAEAFF. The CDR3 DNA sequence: TGTGCCAGCAGTTTAAAAGGGCGGGGTGCTGAAGCTTTCTTT.

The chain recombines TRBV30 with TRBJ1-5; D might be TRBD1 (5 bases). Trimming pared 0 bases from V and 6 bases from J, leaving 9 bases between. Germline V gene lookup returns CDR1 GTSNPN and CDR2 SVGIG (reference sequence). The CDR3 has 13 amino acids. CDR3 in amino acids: CAWSVGGSQPQHF. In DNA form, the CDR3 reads TGTGCCTGGAGTGTTGGGGGATCTCAGCCCCAGCATTTT. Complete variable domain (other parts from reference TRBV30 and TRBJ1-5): SQTIHQWPATLVQPVGSPLSLECTVEGTSNPNLYWYRQAAGRGLQLLFYSVGIGQISSEVPQNLSASRPQDRQFILSSKKLLLSDSGFYLCAWSVGGSQPQHFGDGTRLSIL.

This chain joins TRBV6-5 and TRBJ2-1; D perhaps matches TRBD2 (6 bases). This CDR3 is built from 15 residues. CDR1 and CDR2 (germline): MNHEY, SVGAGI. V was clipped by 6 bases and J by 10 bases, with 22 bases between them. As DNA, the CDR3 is TGTGCCAGCAGCCCCCTAGCGCCAGGGCAACGGGAGCAGTTCTTC. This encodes CASSPLAPGQREQFF.

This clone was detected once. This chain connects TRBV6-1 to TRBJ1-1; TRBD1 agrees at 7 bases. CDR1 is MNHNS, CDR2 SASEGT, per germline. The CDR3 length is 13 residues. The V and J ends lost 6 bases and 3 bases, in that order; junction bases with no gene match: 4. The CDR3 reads CASRPGTDTEAFF. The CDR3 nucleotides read TGTGCCAGCAGGCCCGGGACAGACACTGAAGCTTTCTTT.

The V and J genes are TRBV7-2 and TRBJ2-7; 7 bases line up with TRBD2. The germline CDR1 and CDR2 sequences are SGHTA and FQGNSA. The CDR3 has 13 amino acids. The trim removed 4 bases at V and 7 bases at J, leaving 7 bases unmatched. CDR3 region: CASSSGLDGEQYF. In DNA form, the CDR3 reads TGTGCCAGCAGCTCCGGACTAGACGGGGAGCAGTACTTC.

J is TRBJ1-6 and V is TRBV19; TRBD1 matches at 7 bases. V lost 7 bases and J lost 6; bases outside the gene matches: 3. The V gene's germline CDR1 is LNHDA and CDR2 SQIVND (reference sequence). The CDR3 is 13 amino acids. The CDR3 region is CASTGQPNSPLHF. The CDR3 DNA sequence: TGTGCCAGTACGGGACAGCCTAATTCACCCCTCCACTTT.

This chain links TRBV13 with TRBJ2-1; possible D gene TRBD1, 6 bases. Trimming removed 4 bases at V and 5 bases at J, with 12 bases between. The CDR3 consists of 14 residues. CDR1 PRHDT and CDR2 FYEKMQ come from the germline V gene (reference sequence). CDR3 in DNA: TGTGCCAGCAGCTCCCCCGGGACAAACAATGAGCAGTTCTTC. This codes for CASSSPGTNNEQFF.

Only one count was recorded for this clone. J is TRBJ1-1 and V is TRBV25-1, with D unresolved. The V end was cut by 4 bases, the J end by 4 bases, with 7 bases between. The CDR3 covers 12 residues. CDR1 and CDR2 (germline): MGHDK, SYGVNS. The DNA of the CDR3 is TGTGCCAGCAGTGGTGTTGGCACTGAAGCTTTCTTT. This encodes CASSGVGTEAFF.

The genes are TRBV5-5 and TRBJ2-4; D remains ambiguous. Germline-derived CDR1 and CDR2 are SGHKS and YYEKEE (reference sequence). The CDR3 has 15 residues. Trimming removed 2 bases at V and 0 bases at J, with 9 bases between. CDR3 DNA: TGTGCCAGCAGCTTCGGCGGTATAGCCAAAAACATTCAGTACTTC. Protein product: CASSFGGIAKNIQYF.

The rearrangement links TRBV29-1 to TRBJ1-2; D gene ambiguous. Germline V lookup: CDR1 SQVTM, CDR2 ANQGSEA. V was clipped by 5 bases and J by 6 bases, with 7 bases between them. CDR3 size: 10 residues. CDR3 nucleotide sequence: TGCAGCGTTTTTCAGAATGGCTACACCTTC. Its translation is CSVFQNGYTF.

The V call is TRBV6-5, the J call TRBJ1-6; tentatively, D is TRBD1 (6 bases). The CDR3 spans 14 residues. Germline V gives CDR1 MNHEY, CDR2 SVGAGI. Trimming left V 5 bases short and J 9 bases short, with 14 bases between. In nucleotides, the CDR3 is TGTGCCAGCAGTAAGACAGGCTTGGTTTCACCCCTCCACTTT. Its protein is CASSKTGLVSPLHF.